This T cell receptor beta chain came from a study of blood T cell repertoires in COVID-19. Donors in Cohort 3 counted as recovered after two negative PCRs, clearance, or symptom resolution. Original methodology: Reference gene primer amplification gave nucleated cell count estimates. TCRdb's table, derived via immunoSEQ multiplex PCR, lists solely in-frame clones and lacks some. That table is the source of V, J and clone size, and D and trimming were worked out from the DNA. The sample consists of 160,000 or so clones, about four fifths of them appearing once. Germline V gene sequence: CDR1 LGHDT, CDR2 YNNKEL (reference sequence). The CDR3 sequence is 15 residues long. With V trimmed by 3 bases and J by 3 bases, 6 bases remained unmatched.

This chain connects TRBV3-1 (or the pseudogene TRBV3-2) to TRBJ1-1; 8 nucleotides match TRBD1. The source is an older woman who had recovered from COVID-19. Sequenced material: PBMCs or T cells enriched from blood (not recorded which). The DNA for the CDR3 is TGTGCCAGCAGCCACCGGACAGGGCTGGACACTGAAGCTTTCTTT. Its translation: CASSHRTGLDTEAFF.